This T cell receptor beta chain was observed in a study of shared clonotypes between healthy human individuals (dated by TCRdb to 2019 to 2021). Study-level background: Three men and two women, aged 18 to 49 years, made up the cohort. For each donor, CD4 naive and CD4 memory were each given three plates, CD8 naive was given two plates, and CD8 memory was given one plate. Blood TCR repertoires of several healthy adults were deeply sequenced to estimate repertoire size and the extent of clonotype sharing between individuals. To increase sequencing depth and limit assay-specific biases, different laboratories used diverse techniques to prepare libraries and sequence TCR repertoires. Between about 0.94 and 8.9 billion PBMCs per donor were obtained by leukapheresis. Overall study outcomes, separate from this receptor: Based on pairwise subsampling, the degree of clonotype sharing among donors was expected to be affected by sequencing depth. About 5% of naive CD4, 3.5% of naive CD8, about 2.1% of memory CD4, and about 0.4% of memory CD8 clonotypes were shared across a few donors. Sampling was restricted to blood, and TCR repertoires in tissue are likely to differ from TCR repertoires in blood. Because the study included a small number of donors, the genetic and exposure-history diversity represented was limited. Higher generation probabilities were observed for clonotypes shared by all four sorted-subset donors than for non-shared clonotypes. Naive subsets generally had larger estimated clonotype richness than memory subsets. Rarefaction of sorted-subset datasets indicated incomplete sequencing despite the large sequencing depth.

Notes on this clone: This clone's antigen is unknown. No base quality values were provided; no much bigger clone lies one nucleotide off.

Donors were healthy HIV-negative adults with no recently reported acute infections or vaccinations. Every donor was a Caucasian adult living in Nashville, Tennessee, USA. CD4+ T cells were enriched through magnetic negative selection, after which naive cells were positively selected on CD45RA and the remaining negative fraction served as the memory subset. Blood was obtained by leukapheresis, after which PBMCs were separated by Ficoll-Histopaque density gradient centrifugation and cryopreserved in liquid nitrogen vapor phase. Analytical flow cytometry was used to check the purity and quantity of each magnetically sorted T cell population. Genomic DNA was isolated from each sorted fraction and quantified by UV absorbance on a Nanodrop 2000c. From a lookup of the germline V gene, CDR1 and CDR2 are SGDLS and YYNGEE. V is cut back by 2 bases and J by 8 bases, with 9 bases in the junction unmatched. The CDR3 goes from the cysteine to the phenylalanine over 15 residues. The kept DNA is CDR3 alone, 45 bases in frame from the first base.

TCR CDR3 regions were amplified from genomic DNA by multiplex PCR using the deep immunoSEQ assay. For each cell subset, the extracted genomic DNA was distributed evenly across all wells of several immunoSEQ 96-well plates, and each plate served as one replicate. For sorted subsets, each replicate PCR was loaded with approximately 0.2 ug genomic DNA, equivalent to about 30,000 T cell genomes. Purified libraries were measured with a Qubit 3.0 fluorometer, size-checked on a Bioanalyzer 2100, and measured again with the KAPA Library Quantification kit. Every immunoSEQ 96-well plate was sequenced on a dedicated single-read 150-cycle Illumina NextSeq 550 flow cell. On the study's bioinformatics: Because the immunoSEQ output included only junctional sequences and no quality scores, the filtering could not be the same as the filtering used for full-length reads. To assign V/J genes and CDR3, sequences were annotated against IMGT germline references using PyIR, a Python wrapper for IgBLAST v1.9. Reads were filtered out if the reads had weak V/J assignments (E-value above 1e-6), no CDR3, stop codons, out-of-frame junctions, or ambiguous translated residues. V3J clonotypes were defined as sequences sharing an identical inferred V gene, J gene, and CDR3 amino acid sequence. To compute the percentage overlap between repertoires, the number of shared unique clonotypes was divided by the size of the smaller repertoire. Richness of each repertoire was evaluated using RTK rarefaction, the Chao1 estimator, and Recon v2.1 estimates of unobserved clonotypes. For all TCRbeta clonotypes obtained by the gDNA method from several donors, generation probabilities were computed with OLGA. As stored in TCRdb, this immuneACCESS dataset retains in-frame rearrangements with V and J assigned. A fraction of the clones does not appear; measured against another copy, unresolved V genes explain less than half of the discrepancy, and the remainder lacks a known reason. That table furnishes V, J and clone size, whereas the DNA furnished D and trimming. This sample has over 1.4 million clones in its table, and roughly 96% of those were observed once. Together, the top ten hold roughly 1.2% of the sample.

The chain links TRBV9 with TRBJ2-1; TRBD1 lines up with 8 middle nucleotides. This clonotype originated in a man aged 25-40 years in good health. The source material was naive CD4+ T cells sorted from blood. The label giving this sample's cell subset or site can be read as: CD45RA+ positively selected. DNA sequence: TGTGCCAGCAGCGTCTCAGGACAGGGAGGTCATGAGCAGTTCTTC. The translation is CASSVSGQGGHEQFF.